The rows below give T cell receptor beta chains drawn from one sample of a study of shared clonotypes between healthy human individuals. The table came from immunoSEQ multiplex PCR; TCRdb's copy has only in-frame clones and leaves some out. The profile covers under 1,900,000 clones, with about 98.5% appearing a single time and around 0.38% taken by the ten largest. Sequencing was performed on naive CD4+ T cells sorted from blood. The origin of the receptors is a young man in good health. The conserved cysteine and the conserved F or W are not part of the CDR3 here. Size tells how often a clone was seen (once, few, many) or the class of an expanded clone, and some rows leave it out.

>-|TRBV30|TRBJ2-7
AWSPQGNYYEQY
>-|TRBV5-1|TRBJ2-2
ASSLGAPNTGELF
>-|TRBV9|TRBJ2-7
ASSVGSSSYEQY
>-|TRBV5-8|TRBJ2-2
ASSLMRFRELF
>-|TRBV28|TRBJ2-7
ASSLVGGYEQY
>-|TRBV4-1|TRBJ2-3
ASSQGLGGADTQY
>-|TRBV4-3|TRBJ2-7
ASSQERGAKTYEQY
>-|TRBV19|TRBJ1-2
ASLFQGGDYGYT
>-|TRBV7-2|TRBJ2-3
ASTPLGRPDTQY
>-|TRBV7-2|TRBJ2-7
ASSLSQTLTYEQY
>-|TRBV10-1|TRBJ1-1
ASTMDRYDTEAF
>once|TRBV25-1|TRBJ1-5
ASSGGGQGIFNQPQH
>-|TRBV11-2|TRBJ2-7
ASSIRRTDAYEQY
>-|TRBV6-5|TRBJ2-2
ASSGWGGELF
>-|TRBV6-1|TRBJ2-1
ASRQRLKGNEQF
>-|TRBV29-1|TRBJ2-3
SVDITSTDTQY
>once|TRBV9|TRBJ1-2
ASSVAGGYT
>once|TRBV30|TRBJ1-5
AWSLPGSSLPQH
>-|TRBV7-2|TRBJ2-3
ASSREAGGYTDTQY
>-|TRBV29-1|TRBJ2-2
SVVTSNTGELF
>-|TRBV5-1|TRBJ1-2
ASSFSALRGYT
>once|TRBV28|TRBJ1-2
ASSLVGLGYT
>-|TRBV7-3|TRBJ2-1
ASSLEARMAHNEQF
>-|TRBV5-5|TRBJ1-1
ASSSTGFTEAF
>-|TRBV5-4|TRBJ2-4
ASSQRAGGKNIQY
>-|TRBV21-1|TRBJ2-1
ASSNTGRDEQF
>-|TRBV2|TRBJ2-2
ASSGLVIGELF
>-|TRBV18|TRBJ2-2
ASSPPGGTNTGELF
>-|TRBV15|TRBJ1-5
ATGARGVVQH
>-|TRBV5-4|TRBJ2-5
ASGTQGGETQY
>-|TRBV19|TRBJ2-7
ATTAWDRGTYEQY
>-|TRBV10-3|TRBJ2-3
AIRGDREDGTDTQY
>-|TRBV9|TRBJ2-2
ASSVGWRVAAGELF
>-|TRBV7-2|TRBJ1-3
ASSTRVSGNTIY
>-|TRBV6-5|TRBJ2-1
ASSSAGGGNEQF
>once|TRBV28|TRBJ2-5
ASSLPGQGGKETQY
>once|TRBV5-1|TRBJ2-1
ASSADRGTYNEQF
>-|TRBV6-1|TRBJ2-3
ASSEARGTGTDTQY
>-|TRBV7-2|TRBJ2-5
ASSYPGLAGEETQY
>-|TRBV27|TRBJ2-7
ASSLGEPYEQY
>-|TRBV18|TRBJ2-5
ASSPVSGEAY
>-|TRBV28|TRBJ1-2
ASSLIGLGYT